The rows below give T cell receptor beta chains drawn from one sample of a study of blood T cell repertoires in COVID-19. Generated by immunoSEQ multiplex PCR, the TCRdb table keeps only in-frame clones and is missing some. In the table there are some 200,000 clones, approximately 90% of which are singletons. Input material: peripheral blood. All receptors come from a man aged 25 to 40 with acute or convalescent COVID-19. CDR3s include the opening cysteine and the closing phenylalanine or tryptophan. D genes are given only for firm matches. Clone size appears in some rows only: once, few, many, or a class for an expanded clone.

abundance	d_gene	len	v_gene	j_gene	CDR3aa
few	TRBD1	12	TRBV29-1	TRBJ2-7	CSARGQGYEQYF
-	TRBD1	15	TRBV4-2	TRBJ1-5	CASSATTGRTQPQHF
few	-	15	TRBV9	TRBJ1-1	CASTPAGAGNTEAFF
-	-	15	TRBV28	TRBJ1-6	CASSLSAQSYSPLHF
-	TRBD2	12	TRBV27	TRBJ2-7	CASTLAGDEQYF
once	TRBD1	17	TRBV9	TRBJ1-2	CASSVATDGTGIYGYTF
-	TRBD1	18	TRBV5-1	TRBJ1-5	CASSLRPMGQSYNQPQHF
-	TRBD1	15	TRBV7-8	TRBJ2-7	CASSLAGTGTYEQYF
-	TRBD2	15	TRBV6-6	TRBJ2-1	CASRTIAGGYNEQFF
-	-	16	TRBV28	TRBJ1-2	CASSRVWPEPNYGYTF
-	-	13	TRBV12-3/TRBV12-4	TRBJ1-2	CASSLVGRDGYTF
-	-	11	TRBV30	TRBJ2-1	CAWQGTNEQFF
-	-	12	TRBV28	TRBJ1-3	CASKTGLDTIYF
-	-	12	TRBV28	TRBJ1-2	CASIEGRYGYTF
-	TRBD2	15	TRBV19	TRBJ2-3	CASSIVAGFPDTQYF
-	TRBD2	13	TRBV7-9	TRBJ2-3	CASVAGGLLMQYF
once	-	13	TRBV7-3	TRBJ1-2	CASSPSARTPYTF
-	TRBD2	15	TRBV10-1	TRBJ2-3	CASSTSGASTDTQYF
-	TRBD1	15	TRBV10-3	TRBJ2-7	CAIKPGQGLYYEQYF
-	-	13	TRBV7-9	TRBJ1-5	CASSLAGSQPQHF
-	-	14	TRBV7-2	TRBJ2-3	CASSFRGVADTQYF
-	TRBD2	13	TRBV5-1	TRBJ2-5	CASSVGGGETQYF
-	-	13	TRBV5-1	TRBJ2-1	CASSVLIDNEQFF
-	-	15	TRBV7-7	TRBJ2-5	CASSLKTDRQETQYF
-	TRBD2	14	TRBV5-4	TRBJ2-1	CASSLTSGAGEQFF
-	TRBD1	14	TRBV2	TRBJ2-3	CASSSFRGRDTQYF
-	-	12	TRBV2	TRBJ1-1	CATGRENTEAFF
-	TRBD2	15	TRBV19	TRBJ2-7	CASSIQAGDLYEQYF
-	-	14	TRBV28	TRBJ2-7	CASSRTGITYEQYF
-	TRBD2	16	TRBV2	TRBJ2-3	CASSVQGGRYMVTQYF
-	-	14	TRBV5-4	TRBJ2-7	CASSLASGTYEQYF
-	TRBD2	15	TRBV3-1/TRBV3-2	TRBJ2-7	CASSYSGGRSYEQYF
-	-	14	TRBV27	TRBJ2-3	CASSLWPSPDTQYF
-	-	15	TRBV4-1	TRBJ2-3	CASSQEGFRTDTQYF
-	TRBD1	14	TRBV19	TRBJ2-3	CASSETGGSDTQYF
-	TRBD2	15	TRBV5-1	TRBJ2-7	CASSSRLAQIYEQYF
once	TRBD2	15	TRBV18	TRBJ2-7	CASSPRSSGRGEQYF
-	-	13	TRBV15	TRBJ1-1	CATSRDVNTEAFF
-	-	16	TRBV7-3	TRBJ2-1	CASSLGAGRGYNEQFF
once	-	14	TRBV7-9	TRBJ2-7	CASRKDSSLYEQYF
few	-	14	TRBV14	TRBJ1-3	CASSRTGFGNTIYF